One TCR beta chain is described in this entry. The antigen is not known. This sample was included in a study of cytomegalovirus exposure and HLA in healthy donors. General observations from the study: The classifier reportedly diagnosed cytomegalovirus status with high specificity and sensitivity.

Primers for the PCR totalled 60 Vbeta and 13 Jbeta. The assay was immunoSEQ multiplex PCR, and TCRdb's table has in-frame clones only and misses some. The sample lists 100,000 to 150,000 clones; approximately 81% were seen once. Sequenced: PBMCs. The clonotype was recovered from a young man in good health and CMV-seronegative.

CDR3 DNA sequence: TGTGCCAGCAGTGAAACGGTCTACGAGCAGTACTTC. Translation gives CASSETVYEQYF. The gene calls are TRBV2 and TRBJ2-7; D is undetermined. Germline V gene sequence: CDR1 SNHLY, CDR2 FYNNEI. This CDR3 spans 12 amino acids. The V end lost 2 bases, the J end lost 3 bases, and 5 bases lay between the germline ends. Variable domain in full (rest from reference TRBV2 and TRBJ2-7): EPEVTQTPSHQVTQMGQEVILRCVPISNHLYFYWYRQILGQKVEFLVSFYNNEISEKSEIFDDQFSVERPDGSNFTLKIRSTKLEDSAMYFCASSETVYEQYFGPGTRLTVT.